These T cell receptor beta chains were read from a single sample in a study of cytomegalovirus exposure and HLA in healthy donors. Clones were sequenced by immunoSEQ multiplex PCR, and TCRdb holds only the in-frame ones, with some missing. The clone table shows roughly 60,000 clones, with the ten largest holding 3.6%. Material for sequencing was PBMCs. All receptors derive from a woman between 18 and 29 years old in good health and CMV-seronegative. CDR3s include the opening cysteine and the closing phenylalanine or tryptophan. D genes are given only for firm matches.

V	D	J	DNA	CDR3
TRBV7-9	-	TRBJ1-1	TGTGCCAGTGAGGCCGGCTATACGAACACTGAAGCTTTCTTT	CASEAGYTNTEAFF
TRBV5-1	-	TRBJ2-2	TGCGCCAGCAGCTTACAGGGGACTGACACCGGGGAGCTGTTTTTT	CASSLQGTDTGELFF
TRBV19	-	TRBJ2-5	TGTGCCAGTAGCCCCGCGCAGGGTGGAGTGGAGACCCAGTACTTC	CASSPAQGGVETQYF
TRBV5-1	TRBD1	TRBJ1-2	TGCGCCAGCAGCTCTAACGGAGGACAGGGCTATGGCTACACCTTC	CASSSNGGQGYGYTF
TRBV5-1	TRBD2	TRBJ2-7	TGCGCCAGCAGCTTGGCAGGGACTAGCTTGTGGTACGAGCAGTACTTC	CASSLAGTSLWYEQYF
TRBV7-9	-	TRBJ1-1	TGTGCCAGCAGCCCTGGGGGGGTAGCTTTCTTT	CASSPGGVAFF
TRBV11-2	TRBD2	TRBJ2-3	TGTGCCAGCAGCTTGAGACTAGCGGGGGGGGCGCAGTATTTT	CASSLRLAGGAQYF
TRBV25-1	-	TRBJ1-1	TGTGCCAGCAGTGACGACAGGCCCGGCCACACTGAAGCTTTCTTT	CASSDDRPGHTEAFF
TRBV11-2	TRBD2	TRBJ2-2	TGTGCCAGCAGCTTAGAAGCGGGAGACGAACCGACCGGGGAGCTGTTTTTT	CASSLEAGDEPTGELFF
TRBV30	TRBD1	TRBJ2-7	TGTGCCTGGAGTTCCGGGACAGAGGACGAGCAGTACTTC	CAWSSGTEDEQYF
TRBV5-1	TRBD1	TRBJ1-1	TGCGCCAGCAGATTGGACAGGGGCACTGAAGCTTTCTTT	CASRLDRGTEAFF
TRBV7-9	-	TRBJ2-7	TGTGCCAGCAGCTTAGGCAGGGGAGGGGTCGGGGAGCAGTACTTC	CASSLGRGGVGEQYF
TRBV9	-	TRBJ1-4	TGTGCCAGCGCGTCAGGGAACTTTAATGAAAAACTGTTTTTT	CASASGNFNEKLFF
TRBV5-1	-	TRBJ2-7	TGCGCCAGCAGCTTGGATGCGAGCCACTACGAGCAGTACTTC	CASSLDASHYEQYF
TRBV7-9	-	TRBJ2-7	TGTGCCAGCACCCCCGGGACAAACTCCTACGAGCAGTACTTC	CASTPGTNSYEQYF
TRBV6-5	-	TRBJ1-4	TGTGCCAGCAGTTTACAGGTTAATGAAAAACTGTTTTTT	CASSLQVNEKLFF
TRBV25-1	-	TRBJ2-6	TGTGCCAGCAGCTCCGGGGCCAACGTCCTGACTTTC	CASSSGANVLTF
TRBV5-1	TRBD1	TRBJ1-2	TGCGCCAGCAGCTCCGGACAGGGTAACTATGGCTACACCTTC	CASSSGQGNYGYTF
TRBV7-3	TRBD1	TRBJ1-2	TGTGCCAGCAGCCTAGACAGGGGGCAAGGCTACACCTTC	CASSLDRGQGYTF
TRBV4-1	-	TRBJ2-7	TGCGCCAGCAGCCAACCACTAACGGGGGGCAGGTACGAGCAGTACTTC	CASSQPLTGGRYEQYF
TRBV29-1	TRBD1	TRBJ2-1	TGCAGCGTTAGACAGGGCAATGAGCAGTTCTTC	CSVRQGNEQFF
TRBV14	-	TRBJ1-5	TGTGCCAGCAGCCAAACAGGGCGCGATCAGCCCCAGCATTTT	CASSQTGRDQPQHF
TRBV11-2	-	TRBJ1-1	TGTGCCAGCAGCTTAGCACAGACTGAAGCTTTCTTT	CASSLAQTEAFF
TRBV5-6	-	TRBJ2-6	TGTGCCAGCAGCTTGACAGGGTCCGGGGCCAACGTCCTGACTTTC	CASSLTGSGANVLTF
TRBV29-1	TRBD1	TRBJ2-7	TGCAGCGTTTTAGGACAGGGATACGAGCAGTACTTC	CSVLGQGYEQYF
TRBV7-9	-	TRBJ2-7	TGTGCCAGCAGCTTAGCGGGGGCTAGCGGTAGATACGAGCAGTACTTC	CASSLAGASGRYEQYF
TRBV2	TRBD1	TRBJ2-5	TGTGCTACAGTGGCGGACAGGGACATAGGGACCCAGTACTTC	CATVADRDIGTQYF
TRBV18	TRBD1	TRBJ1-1	TGTGCCAGCTCACCACCGGGACAGGGACGGGCTTTCTTT	CASSPPGQGRAFF
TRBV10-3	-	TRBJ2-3	TGTGCCATCAGGGAAGGGAGGACCCCAGGAACAGATACGCAGTATTTT	CAIREGRTPGTDTQYF
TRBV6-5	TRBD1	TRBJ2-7	TGTGCCAGCCGGGACAGCTTCTACGAGCAGTACTTC	CASRDSFYEQYF
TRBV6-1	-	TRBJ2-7	TGTGCCAGCAGTGTAAGCGAGACCTACGAGCAGTACTTC	CASSVSETYEQYF
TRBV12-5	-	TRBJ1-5	TGTGCTAGTGGTTTGAGGTCCGGAGTTAGCAATCAGCCCCAGCATTTT	CASGLRSGVSNQPQHF
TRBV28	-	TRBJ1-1	TGTGCCAGCAGACCCCCCACAGAGAACACTGAAGCTTTCTTT	CASRPPTENTEAFF
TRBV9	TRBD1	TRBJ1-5	TGTGCCAGCAGCGCGGAGACAGGGGGCATCAGCAATCAGCCCCAGCATTTT	CASSAETGGISNQPQHF
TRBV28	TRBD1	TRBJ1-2	TGTGCCAGCAGGGGACAGGGGTCGGGCTATGGCTACACCTTC	CASRGQGSGYGYTF
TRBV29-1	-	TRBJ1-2	TGCAGCGTTGAACCCGGTTCCTATGGCTACACCTTC	CSVEPGSYGYTF
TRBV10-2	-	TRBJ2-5	TGCGCCAGCATGGGACCCGGAGGGCCAGAGACCCAGTACTTC	CASMGPGGPETQYF
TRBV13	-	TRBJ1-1	TGTGCCAGCAGCTTATCTGAGCTCGTCACTGAAGCTTTCTTT	CASSLSELVTEAFF
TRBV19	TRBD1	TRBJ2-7	TGTGCCAGTAGTATAACAGGGGGCGAAATATCCTACGAGCAGTACTTC	CASSITGGEISYEQYF
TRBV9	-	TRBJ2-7	TGTGCCAGCAGCGGCGGGTCGACTCTCCGCTACGAGCAGTACTTC	CASSGGSTLRYEQYF
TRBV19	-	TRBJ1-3	TGTGCCAGTAGTATAGGAACAGGAGACTCTGGAAACACCATATATTTT	CASSIGTGDSGNTIYF
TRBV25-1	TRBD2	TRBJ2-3	TGTGCCAGCAGAGATGGGACTAGCGGGGGGGCAACAGATACGCAGTATTTT	CASRDGTSGGATDTQYF
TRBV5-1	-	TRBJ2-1	TGCGCCAGCAGCCTCCACTTGGTAGCGGCCTACAATGAGCAGTTCTTC	CASSLHLVAAYNEQFF
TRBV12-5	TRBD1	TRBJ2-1	TGTGCTAGTGGTTTGGTACTCGGCAGGGGGATAGGGCATGAGCAGTTCTTC	CASGLVLGRGIGHEQFF
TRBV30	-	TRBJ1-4	TGTGCCTGGAGTGGGTCCGGGGAAAAACTGTTTTTT	CAWSGSGEKLFF
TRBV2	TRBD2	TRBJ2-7	TGTGCCAGCAGTGAACTAGCGGCCACTCCCTACGAGCAGTACTTC	CASSELAATPYEQYF
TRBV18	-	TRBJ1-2	TGTGCCAGCTCACCAAGGGGGGGAGACGGCGACTATGGCTACACCTTC	CASSPRGGDGDYGYTF
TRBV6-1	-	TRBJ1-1	TGTGCCAGCAGTCCACAGGGCGACACTGAAGCTTTCTTT	CASSPQGDTEAFF
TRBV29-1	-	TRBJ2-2	TGCAGCGGGAGAGTAGGAGGGGGCGGCGGGGAGCTGTTTTTT	CSGRVGGGGGELFF
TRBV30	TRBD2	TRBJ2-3	TGTGCCTGGGCGGGACTAGCGGTCACAGATACGCAGTATTTT	CAWAGLAVTDTQYF
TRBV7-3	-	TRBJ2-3	TGTGCCAGCAGCTTGGCAGGGGGCACAGATACGCAGTATTTT	CASSLAGGTDTQYF
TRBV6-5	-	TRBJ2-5	TGTGCCAGCAGTTACGAGTCGGGGAAAGAGACCCAGTACTTC	CASSYESGKETQYF
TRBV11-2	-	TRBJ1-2	TGTGCCAGCAGCTTAGATTTGCAGGGCTATGGCTACACCTTC	CASSLDLQGYGYTF
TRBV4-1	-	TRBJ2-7	TGCGCCAGCAGCCAAGGTGAACGGCTGAGCGGCGGGGAGCAGTACTTC	CASSQGERLSGGEQYF
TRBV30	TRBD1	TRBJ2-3	TGTGCCTGGATCCCCCGAGACAGGGGGCCCTCAGATACGCAGTATTTT	CAWIPRDRGPSDTQYF